This is a list of T cell receptor beta chains from one sample in a study of blood T cell repertoires in COVID-19. TCRdb keeps only in-frame clones here, not all; method: immunoSEQ multiplex PCR. The sample consists of 200,000 to 250,000 clones, 80% to 85% of them appearing once. Input material: PBMCs or T cells enriched from blood (not recorded which). The receptors were sampled from a middle-aged woman who had recovered from COVID-19. Each CDR3 is given with its conserved first and last residue. The D gene is left open where the match is weak. The size of a clone is reported for some rows only, either as once, few or many, or as a class for expanded clones.

abundance,v_gene,j_gene,d_gene,CDR3aa,CDR3nt
few,TRBV19,TRBJ2-1,-,CASSISGRPYNEQFF,TGTGCCAGTAGTATATCCGGGAGACCCTACAATGAGCAGTTCTTC
-,TRBV5-5,TRBJ2-3,TRBD2,CASSYRTSGNADTQYF,TGTGCCAGCAGCTACAGGACTAGCGGGAACGCAGATACGCAGTATTTT
few,TRBV6-1,TRBJ2-1,TRBD1,CASSAPPGGGSDEQFF,TGTGCCAGCAGTGCCCCTCCAGGGGGCGGTTCGGATGAGCAGTTCTTC
-,TRBV5-1,TRBJ2-2,TRBD2,CASSLVPAGEPGELFF,TGCGCCAGCAGCTTGGTTCCAGCGGGAGAACCCGGGGAGCTGTTTTTT
-,TRBV19,TRBJ2-5,-,CASSMGGYPRETQYF,TGTGCCAGTAGTATGGGAGGATACCCTCGGGAGACCCAGTACTTC
-,TRBV6-5,TRBJ1-5,-,CASSSLSNQPQHF,TGTGCCAGCAGTTCCTTAAGCAATCAGCCCCAGCATTTT
-,TRBV15,TRBJ2-7,-,CATSRDLGLDYEQYF,TGTGCCACCAGCAGAGACTTAGGACTTGACTACGAGCAGTACTTC
-,TRBV2,TRBJ1-5,-,CASSDQVADPQHF,TGTGCCAGCAGTGACCAGGTAGCGGATCCCCAGCATTTT
-,TRBV19,TRBJ1-5,TRBD1,CASSIVGTGGGQPQHF,TGTGCCAGTAGTATAGTGGGGACAGGGGGCGGTCAGCCCCAGCATTTT
-,TRBV19,TRBJ1-5,-,CASSMAVSNQPQHF,TGTGCCAGTAGTATGGCTGTTAGCAATCAGCCCCAGCATTTT
once,TRBV6-5,TRBJ2-1,TRBD1,CANRGLHNEQFF,TGTGCCAACAGGGGCCTTCACAATGAGCAGTTCTTC
-,TRBV9,TRBJ1-6,-,CASSPADRNSPLHF,TGTGCCAGCAGCCCCGCCGACAGGAATTCACCCCTCCACTTT
-,TRBV9,TRBJ2-1,-,CASSGLGRQFF,TGTGCCAGCAGCGGACTGGGGAGGCAGTTCTTC
-,TRBV6-5,TRBJ1-6,-,CASSTGLDNSPLHF,TGTGCCAGCAGCACAGGGTTGGATAATTCACCCCTCCACTTT
-,TRBV19,TRBJ2-2,-,CASSIGSNTGELFF,TGTGCCAGTAGTATTGGCTCGAACACCGGGGAGCTGTTTTTT
few,TRBV6-4,TRBJ2-2,TRBD1,CASSDPGQGATGELFF,TGTGCCAGCAGTGATCCGGGACAGGGGGCAACCGGGGAGCTGTTTTTT
-,TRBV7-9,TRBJ1-4,-,CASSPQVRDEKLFF,TGTGCCAGCAGCCCACAGGTCCGGGATGAAAAACTGTTTTTT
-,TRBV7-8,TRBJ1-2,TRBD1,CASSQGQAHFGGYTF,TGTGCCAGCAGCCAGGGACAGGCTCATTTTGGGGGCTACACCTTC
-,TRBV11-2,TRBJ2-1,-,CASSFVSDPYNEQFF,TGTGCCAGCAGTTTCGTTAGCGATCCCTACAATGAGCAGTTCTTC
few,TRBV29-1,TRBJ1-3,TRBD1,CSARQGASGNTIYF,TGCAGCGCAAGACAGGGGGCGTCTGGAAACACCATATATTTT
-,TRBV3-1/TRBV3-2,TRBJ2-2,TRBD1,CASRHRGLDTGELFF,TGTGCCAGCAGACACAGGGGGCTGGACACCGGGGAGCTGTTTTTT
-,TRBV11-1,TRBJ2-3,TRBD1,CASSSDRVGTDTQYF,TGTGCCAGCAGTTCCGACAGGGTAGGAACAGATACGCAGTATTTT
-,TRBV30,TRBJ1-2,TRBD1,CAFLDYRGYGYTF,TGTGCCTTCTTAGACTACAGGGGGTATGGCTACACCTTC
-,TRBV3-1/TRBV3-2,TRBJ2-1,-,CASSHTREFSYNEQFF,TGTGCCAGCAGCCATACGAGGGAGTTTTCCTACAATGAGCAGTTCTTC
-,TRBV27,TRBJ2-1,TRBD1,CASLDRGKNEQFF,TGTGCCAGTCTCGACAGGGGCAAGAATGAGCAGTTCTTC
-,TRBV3-1/TRBV3-2,TRBJ2-7,TRBD2,CASSQRSSGRGEQYF,TGTGCCAGCAGCCAAAGGTCTAGCGGGAGAGGCGAGCAGTACTTC
-,TRBV19,TRBJ2-2,-,CASRLVGAGELFF,TGTGCCAGCAGACTAGTAGGGGCCGGGGAGCTGTTTTTT
-,TRBV30,TRBJ1-3,-,CAWTPSWASGNTIYF,TGTGCCTGGACACCGTCCTGGGCCTCTGGAAACACCATATATTTT
-,TRBV7-2,TRBJ1-1,TRBD1,CASSAFRDSSRNTEAFF,TGTGCCAGCAGCGCCTTCCGGGACAGTAGCCGGAACACTGAAGCTTTCTTT
-,TRBV7-9,TRBJ2-3,TRBD1,CASSLLYTGVDTQYF,TGTGCCAGCAGCCTATTATACACAGGGGTCGATACGCAGTATTTT
-,TRBV27,TRBJ2-5,TRBD2,CASRPSGSETQYF,TGTGCCAGCAGACCTAGCGGGAGTGAGACCCAGTACTTC
-,TRBV5-4,TRBJ2-5,-,CASSSGTGRETQYF,TGTGCCAGCAGCTCCGGGACTGGTAGGGAGACCCAGTACTTC
-,TRBV5-1,TRBJ2-1,-,CASSLGAGRYNEQFF,TGCGCCAGCAGCTTGGGGGCGGGCCGATACAATGAGCAGTTCTTC
-,TRBV24-1,TRBJ2-1,TRBD1,CATSDSTGTGGNNEQFF,TGTGCCACCAGTGATAGCACCGGGACAGGGGGTAACAATGAGCAGTTCTTC
-,TRBV3-1/TRBV3-2,TRBJ2-1,-,CASSQDPRRLLYNEQFF,TGTGCCAGCAGCCAAGATCCACGGCGACTCTTATACAATGAGCAGTTCTTC
-,TRBV3-1/TRBV3-2,TRBJ2-5,TRBD2,CASSQEWTSTQRWQETQYF,TGTGCCAGCAGCCAAGAGTGGACTAGCACCCAGAGGTGGCAAGAGACCCAGTACTTC
-,TRBV28,TRBJ1-5,-,CAIRLGAWGQPQHF,TGTGCCATCCGGTTGGGGGCGTGGGGGCAGCCCCAGCATTTT
-,TRBV12-5,TRBJ2-1,-,CASGLRTDNEQFF,TGTGCTAGTGGTCTAAGAACCGACAATGAGCAGTTCTTC
-,TRBV4-1,TRBJ1-5,TRBD1,CASSQVPGQGRSQPQHF,TGCGCCAGCAGCCAAGTGCCGGGACAGGGCCGCAGTCAGCCCCAGCATTTT
few,TRBV5-1,TRBJ2-3,TRBD2,CASRLALVADTQYF,TGCGCCAGCCGACTAGCTTTAGTGGCAGATACGCAGTATTTT